This T cell receptor (beta chain) was profiled in a study of cytomegalovirus exposure and HLA in healthy donors (dated 2017 in TCRdb). Study-wide context: According to an earlier analysis of 587 of the donors, about 170 million T cells yielded 90 million to 130 million unique TCR beta sequences and around 280 Gb of sequence data. Every repertoire in the discovery cohort had been generated on one and the same sequencing platform. Rather than drawing on any new phenotypic data, the later analysis identified candidate immune exposures from TCR beta sequences and the way those sequences occurred across donors. High-throughput TCR immunosequencing, statistical association of individual TCRs with disease status, and machine learning were combined to predict cytomegalovirus infection status. An early release that covered about 640 HLA-typed donors contained approximately 300 gigabases of sequencing data and tens of millions of unique TCR sequences. Among under 450 genotyped donors of the cohort, an average of 235,054 unique TCR beta nucleotide sequences were sequenced per donor, around a sixth of them non-productive. Of the roughly 400 genotyped donors, 70% to 90% were placed in the genetic ancestry cluster associated with self-reported Caucasian donors. Along with the approximately 650-subject first cohort, a separate validation cohort of roughly 110 different subjects was used. HLA typing included class I and class II loci at four-digit resolution. A later analysis re-analyzed previously published TCR beta repertoires from approximately 700 donors and added high-resolution HLA genotyping to study TCR occurrence patterns. The aim of the study was to test whether cataloging public T cell receptors could identify signatures of past pathogen exposure. The number of donors typed differed by locus, with 629-630 for A, B, C, DRB1 and DQB1, 522 for DQA1, 600 to 610 for DPA1, and some 440 for DPB1. An earlier analysis of 587 of the donors used high-throughput TCR beta sequencing to judge whether each TCR beta V gene segment behaved as functional or pseudogenic. Genome-wide SNP genotypes for about 65% of the roughly 670 donors were used in a later genetic analysis, which treated that subset as a discovery cohort. Donor age, sex, ethnicity and CMV serostatus were compiled alongside the repertoire data. About 5 DR-DQ haplotypes were handled as single units for association and clustering, since linkage in the cohort was strong. The study profiled the T cell repertoires of 666 subjects by immunosequencing and related them to cytomegalovirus serostatus. What the research found in general, with its limitations: When HLA alleles, especially DR and DQ, strongly co-occurred, TCR associations were difficult to assign to individual alleles. Compared with equally common non-associated chains, HLA-associated TCR beta chains in a later analysis were more clonally expanded and had lower generation probabilities. The classifier was reported to diagnose cytomegalovirus status with high specificity and sensitivity in both the original and validation cohorts. In a later genetic analysis, fewer N-insertions in productive TCRs were reported among donors in an Asian-associated ancestry cluster than the approximately 670-donor mean. For the cohort, immune exposure information was limited to CMV serostatus. A later analysis found that most CMV-associated TCR beta chains appeared HLA-restricted, with HLA associations seemingly driven largely by CMV exposure. A further reported finding was that TCR beta sequences accurately predicted the HLA-A and HLA-B alleles for most subjects in the first cohort. Sequencing depth was assumed to be roughly uniform across donors in the presence/absence analyses, though that assumption may not hold. It was suggested by the authors that the approach could potentially be generalized to other disease states and immunological phenotypes. In the study, 150 to 200 TCR beta chains were listed as associated with cytomegalovirus. Most TCR sequences were seen in very few donors, while some public TCRs were found in many individuals. Over 15 rarely observed V segments, including chromosome 9 orphons, were excluded from the earlier analysis of 550 to 700 of the donors because counts were too low. A few of the identified cytomegalovirus-associated TCR beta chains were confirmed in vitro to be specific for cytomegalovirus antigens. An earlier analysis of approximately 500 of the donors showed that most TCR beta V segments appeared in productive rearrangements either about 87% or about 30% of the time, which broadly matched IMGT annotations. Only TCR beta chains were sequenced in this cohort, and the absence of alpha or paired-chain data limited detectable features. A cluster of highly shared sequence variants was judged likely to be a technical artifact of the sequencing pipeline. An association between a missense DCLRE1C variant and V-gene and J-gene trimming of TCR beta chains was found in a later genetic analysis and replicated in an independent cohort. According to a later analysis, parvovirus B19, influenza, CMV and Epstein-Barr virus appeared linked to several top co-occurrence clusters. Correlated functional status among segregating V segments might reflect linkage disequilibrium, but an unknown experimental factor could not be ruled out. In a later analysis, the rate of TCR association differed among HLA loci, with DRB1 alleles having the most associated TCRs and HLA-C alleles having the fewest. Because HLA typing was unavailable for some donors at each locus, only the typed subset was used in association tests. A later analysis associated 16,951 TCR beta sequences with specific HLA alleles at a false discovery rate of 0.05.

Of note for this clone: What this receptor recognizes is not known. Base qualities are not recorded, but no much larger clone differs from it by a single base.

The cohort was made up of 500 to 850 healthy bone marrow donors. Cohort members were all nominally healthy when sampled, although unrecorded immune exposures were likely present. The donor was CMV seropositive and was included in the group of 300 or so seropositive cohort members. A peripheral blood sample was collected from each donor, and TCR beta sequencing was performed on peripheral blood mononuclear cells. The Qiagen DNeasy Blood Extraction Kit was used to extract genomic DNA from the blood cell samples. The library was generated by the immunoSEQ multiplex PCR assay. For the multiplex PCR, a mixture combining 60 forward primers for TCR Vbeta segments and 13 reverse primers for TCR Jbeta segments was used. A multiplex PCR assay on genomic DNA amplified the CDR3 region of rearranged TCR beta genes. The amplified TCR beta libraries were sequenced on the Illumina HiSeq System as 87-base-pair reads. Regarding the original processing steps: A later analysis counted approximately 74 million unique TCR beta chains across the 550 to 800 repertoires, and some 11 million of these chains were shared by at least two donors. A nearest-neighbor algorithm error-corrected the raw reads and collapsed the reads into unique sequences, merging closely related sequences to remove PCR and sequencing errors. Alignment of CDR3 sequences to IMGT reference sequences was used to assign V, D and J gene segments. For a sequence to be retained, a match of at least six nucleotides to both a V gene segment and a J gene segment was required. Rearrangements were classified as productive when the CDR3 lacked stop codons and remained in frame with V and J, and all other rearrangements were classified as non-productive. CDR3 was defined by IMGT convention, running from the second conserved V-encoded cysteine to the conserved J-encoded phenylalanine. In an earlier analysis of around 600 of the donors, sequences lacking an unambiguous match to a single V gene segment were excluded. An earlier analysis of about 590 of the donors classified V segments as functional when productive rearrangements were above 56.7% and as segregating when the standard deviation between donors was above 5%. A statistical classification framework was built to diagnose cytomegalovirus status from the catalog of TCR beta chain sequences. A later analysis assigned V and J genes by comparing TCR nucleotide sequences with IMGT/GENE-DB human TR gene sequences. In a later analysis, CDR3 sequences and most-parsimonious VDJ recombination scenarios were assigned using the TCRdist pipeline. In a later analysis, each TCR beta chain was defined by its CDR3 amino acid sequence together with its V-gene family, and reads lacking a unique V-gene family were excluded. As a way to deal with suspected cross-contamination and a sequencing artifact, a later analysis dropped 500 to 700 nucleotide sequences that were highly shared and had low generation probability. In a later analysis, a clonal expansion index for each public chain was calculated from normalized within-repertoire ranks of inferred template counts. Generation probabilities in a later analysis came from a VDJ recombination model fitted to out-of-frame rearrangements, and those results were checked against IGoR. In a later analysis, hypergeometric tests were used to score TCR-TCR, TCR-HLA and TCR-CMV co-occurrence, with a repertoire-size bias correction applied to TCR pairs. To estimate false discovery rates, a later analysis permuted the HLA or CMV assignments 20 times. In a later analysis, co-occurring TCRs were grouped using DBSCAN, and TCRdist sequence similarity was added for clustering within HLA-allele-positive subsets. Repertoires with fewer than 30,000 or more than 120,000 public chains were left out of co-occurrence clustering, as were a few repertoires with anomalous nucleotide sharing. The table comes from immuneACCESS by way of TCRdb, which keeps in-frame sequences with V and J called. Part of the clones is missing from these tables; in studies checked, under half for an unresolved V gene and the rest for unknown reasons. For V, J and clone size, that table is used; D and trimming come from the DNA. In this sample the table shows about 190,000 clones, about 80% of which occur a single time. The ten largest account for 3.4% of the sample.

This TCR derives from a man in his forties or fifties in good health and CMV-seropositive. Sample: PBMCs.

The sequence in DNA is TGTGCCAGCAGCTTGGGACAGGGAACTGGAAACACCATATATTTT. It encodes CASSLGQGTGNTIYF. The chain was built from TRBV7-6 and TRBJ1-3; 9 of the junction bases match TRBD1. CDR1 SGHVS and CDR2 FNYEAQ were looked up in the germline V gene. For this chain, trimming is 3 bases at the V end and 2 bases at the J end, and the number of junction bases without a gene match is 2. Taken from cysteine to phenylalanine, the CDR3 has 15 residues. The kept DNA is CDR3 alone, 45 bases in frame from the first base. The reference TRBV7-6 and TRBJ1-3 proteins fill in what lies around the CDR3, so the full variable domain reads GAGVSQSPRYKVTKRGQDVALRCDPISGHVSLYWYRQALGQGPEFLTYFNYEAQQDKSGLPNDRFSAERPEGSISTLTIQRTEQRDSAMYRCASSLGQGTGNTIYFGEGSWLTVV.